This is a list of T cell receptor beta chains from one sample in a study of tumor and adjacent non-tumor tissue in lung cancer. TCRdb itself ran the multiplex PCR reads through MiXCR, one entry per CDR3 protein. Of 65,000 to 85,000 distinct CDR3 sequences detected, around 82% appear once; the ten largest clones hold less than 50%. What was sequenced was distant non-tumor lung tissue. These receptors were taken from a man aged 60-69 years with non-small cell lung cancer. Each CDR3 is given with its conserved first and last residue. A D gene is named only where the DNA matches it firmly. Clone size appears in some rows only: once, few, many, or a class for an expanded clone.

NA,TRBV10-3,TRBJ2-7,TRBD2,CAISESTSGTLIF,TGTGCCATCAGTGAGTCGACGAGCGGGACCTTGATTTTC
NA,TRBV24-1,TRBJ2-7,NA,CATSDLSNRGSYSYEQYF,TGTGCCACCAGTGATTTGAGTAACCGGGGAAGTTACTCCTACGAGCAGTACTTC
NA,TRBV24-1,TRBJ1-2,NA,CATSDHSASPNSYTF,TGTGCCACCAGCGATCATTCGGCGAGCCCGAATAGCTACACCTTC
many,TRBV20-1,TRBJ2-1,NA,CSARDYRDLANNEQFF,TGCAGTGCTAGAGACTACCGGGACTTAGCCAACAATGAGCAGTTCTTC
many,TRBV6-1,TRBJ2-7,NA,CASRVGQSSYEQYF,TGTGCCAGCAGAGTCGGACAGAGCTCCTACGAGCAGTACTTC
NA,TRBV6-5,TRBJ2-7,NA,CASNYEGNSYEQYF,TGTGCCAGCAATTACGAAGGGAACTCCTACGAGCAATACTTC
NA,TRBV6-5,TRBJ2-7,TRBD2,CASSLAIGRYDQYF,TGTGCCAGCAGCCTCGCCATCGGGAGGTACGACCAGTACTTC
once,TRBV5-6,TRBJ2-5,NA,CTSNLGGTHRVRAQYF,TGTACCAGCAACTTGGGGGGCACACACAGGGTGCGGGCCCAGTACTTC
medium-sized,TRBV29-1,TRBJ1-4,NA,CSSMDLNEKLFF,TGCAGCTCAATGGACCTTAATGAAAAACTGTTTTTT
NA,TRBV6-5,TRBJ1-6,NA,CDSSWTTQSPLHF,TGTGACAGCAGTTGGACAACCCAATCACCCCTCCACTTC
medium-sized,TRBV29-1,TRBJ2-5,TRBD1,CSVQGVRETQYF,TGCAGCGTCCAGGGGGTACGAGAGACCCAGTACTTC
NA,TRBV6-1,TRBJ2-1,NA,CTSSTTKYNEQFF,TGTACCAGCAGCACGACAAAGTACAATGAGCAGTTCTTC
NA,TRBV28,TRBJ1-2,NA,CPSGTTYGYTF,TGTCCCAGCGGAACGACGTATGGCTACACCTTC
few,TRBV6-5,TRBJ1-2,NA,CANTPGGGYGYTF,TGTGCTAACACCCCCGGGGGCGGGTATGGCTACACCTTC
once,TRBV4-2,TRBJ2-7,TRBD2,CASSQDEGASGYEQYF,TGTGCCAGCAGCCAAGATGAAGGGGCTAGCGGCTACGAGCAGTACTTC
NA,TRBV11-3,TRBJ2-1,NA,CASSLNQLTGLGEQFF,TGTGCCAGCAGTCTCAATCAACTAACGGGGTTAGGTGAGCAGTTCTTC
NA,TRBV11-2,TRBJ2-2,NA,CASSLGPGYPTGELFF,TGTGCCAGCAGCTTAGGGCCAGGGTACCCCACAGGGGAGCTGTTTTTT
NA,TRBV10-3,TRBJ2-5,NA,CAISESRGSGQYF,TGTGCCATCAGTGAGTCGCGAGGGTCGGGCCAGTACTTC
NA,TRBV6-5,TRBJ2-2,TRBD2,CTISPSAGATNTGELFF,TGTACCATCAGTCCATCGGCGGGAGCGACGAACACCGGGGAGCTGTTTTTT
NA,TRBV11-3,TRBJ2-7,TRBD1,CASRSPGQRAREQYF,TGTGCCAGCAGATCCCCGGGACAGAGGGCTCGGGAGCAGTACTTC
NA,TRBV28,TRBJ2-3,NA,CATVLTAPNGDTQYF,TGTGCCACCGTACTAACGGCCCCCAACGGTGATACGCAGTATTTT
NA,TRBV14,TRBJ2-1,NA,CVSSQFKTSLNERFF,TGTGTCAGCAGCCAATTCAAAACTTCTCTCAATGAGCGTTTCTTC
once,TRBV29-1,TRBJ2-7,TRBD2,CSIVAGTSGYEQYF,TGTAGCATTGTAGCCGGGACTAGCGGCTACGAGCAGTATTTC
many,TRBV7-9,TRBJ1-5,NA,CASSTGYSNQPQHF,TGTGCCAGCAGCACAGGGTATAGCAATCAGCCCCAGCATTTT
NA,TRBV6-1,TRBJ2-3,NA,CAISKGLRDTQYF,TGTGCCATCAGTAAAGGGTTGAGGGATACGCAGTATTTT
NA,TRBV28,TRBJ1-2,NA,CVSSPLGTRNGYTF,TGTGTCAGCAGTCCACTAGGGACCAGGAATGGCTACACATTC